This record covers a single TCR beta chain. Its antigen remains unidentified. This record belongs to a study of radiation and T cells in renal cell carcinoma. Study-wide results and limits: Pretreatment tumor biopsies were lacking, so baseline clonotypes are unknown. In blood, top tumor clones expanded by 2 weeks, shrinking by 4.

This CDR3 has 14 residues. Trimming cost V 4 bases and J 0 bases, with 6 bases left between them. CDR1 and CDR2 from the germline V gene are LNHDA and SQIVND (reference sequence). Produced via immunoSEQ multiplex PCR; TCRdb's table is partial and in-frame only. The table shows more than 75,000 clones, with around 86% occurring only once. Time point reported: blood 2 weeks post-SBRT. Treatment here: 15 Gy SBRT to primary tumor, nephrectomy 4 weeks later. Radiation-treated patients gave blood at baseline, week 2 and week 4. The patient's renal cell carcinoma had clear cell pathology. The chain links TRBV19 to TRBJ2-2; D is possibly TRBD1 (5 bases). This clonotype was obtained from a woman between 50 and 59 years old with renal cell carcinoma. Specimen: blood, collected from a patient whose treatment included radiotherapy and nephrectomy. The CDR3 bases are TGTGCCAGTAGTAAGGGGCCGAACACCGGGGAGCTGTTTTTT. Its protein product is CASSKGPNTGELFF.